Listed below are T cell receptor beta chains from one sample, sequenced in a study of a mutant IDH1 vaccine in newly diagnosed glioma. Assay used: immunoSEQ multiplex PCR; TCRdb lists only in-frame clones, some missing. The sample holds some 22,000 clones, about 89% seen once. This specimen consisted of PBMCs, obtained from a glioma patient treated with radiotherapy, temozolomide or both. The receptors shown here come from a man aged 25-45 years with glioma. Both conserved end residues are part of each CDR3.

j_gene: TRBJ1-2
v_gene: TRBV19
CDR3aa: CASSMLQTGNYGYTF

j_gene: TRBJ2-3
v_gene: TRBV10-2
CDR3aa: CASLRGWQNTDTQYF

j_gene: TRBJ1-1
v_gene: TRBV14
CDR3aa: CASSKLDRKNTEAFF

j_gene: TRBJ2-1
v_gene: TRBV21-1
CDR3aa: CATPGLAKGGEGNEQFF

j_gene: TRBJ2-7
v_gene: TRBV12-5
CDR3aa: CASGSGSTGYEQYF

j_gene: NA
v_gene: TRBV10-3
CDR3aa: CAIRDRHYEQYF

j_gene: TRBJ2-7
v_gene: TRBV14
CDR3aa: CASRPSGTGSSYEQYF

j_gene: TRBJ2-7
v_gene: TRBV14
CDR3aa: CASSQRTAGGFHEQYF

j_gene: TRBJ2-5
v_gene: TRBV12-5
CDR3aa: CASGLRQDQETQYF

j_gene: TRBJ2-5
v_gene: TRBV18
CDR3aa: CASSPGVGETQYF

j_gene: TRBJ2-1
v_gene: TRBV29-1
CDR3aa: CSIPLRDTTSYNEQFF

j_gene: TRBJ2-5
v_gene: TRBV7-9
CDR3aa: CASTPPRGREGQETQYF

j_gene: TRBJ2-1
v_gene: TRBV5-1
CDR3aa: CASSSYIGTSGTYNEQFF

j_gene: TRBJ2-7
v_gene: TRBV7-2
CDR3aa: CASSRSSGRASYEQYF

j_gene: TRBJ1-1
v_gene: TRBV5-1
CDR3aa: CASTLQENTEAFF

j_gene: TRBJ1-5
v_gene: TRBV19
CDR3aa: CASRKGQGGEQPQHF

j_gene: TRBJ2-5
v_gene: TRBV7-7
CDR3aa: CASSSVGEETQYF

j_gene: TRBJ2-2
v_gene: TRBV9
CDR3aa: CASSAGLAGVHGELFF

j_gene: NA
v_gene: TRBV10-3
CDR3aa: CAISAPVGEQYF

j_gene: TRBJ1-2
v_gene: TRBV23-1
CDR3aa: CASSQSRRAGYGYTF

j_gene: TRBJ2-7
v_gene: TRBV29-1
CDR3aa: CSAQGLAHEQYF

j_gene: TRBJ1-1
v_gene: TRBV7-9
CDR3aa: CASSWGQEPLNTEAFF

j_gene: TRBJ2-1
v_gene: TRBV5-1
CDR3aa: CASRPGQGLNEQFF

j_gene: TRBJ1-2
v_gene: TRBV15
CDR3aa: CATSRGTDYGYTF

j_gene: TRBJ1-3
v_gene: TRBV18
CDR3aa: CASSPGTGGSGNTIYF

j_gene: TRBJ2-7
v_gene: TRBV2
CDR3aa: CASSDSQGTEQYF

j_gene: TRBJ2-3
v_gene: TRBV6-4
CDR3aa: CASSESGPTDTQYF

j_gene: TRBJ2-3
v_gene: TRBV4-1
CDR3aa: CASSALTSGSKDTQYF

j_gene: TRBJ1-5
v_gene: TRBV10-3
CDR3aa: CAISRQGEANQPQHF

j_gene: TRBJ2-7
v_gene: TRBV4-1
CDR3aa: CASSHEGGTYEQYF

j_gene: TRBJ2-1
v_gene: TRBV30
CDR3aa: CAWSAGTSGSSYNEQFF

j_gene: TRBJ1-2
v_gene: TRBV11-2
CDR3aa: CASSLERGYGYTF

j_gene: TRBJ2-2
v_gene: TRBV10-3
CDR3aa: CAISEPDKRQTQNTGELFF

j_gene: TRBJ2-1
v_gene: TRBV6-5
CDR3aa: CASLGLEYNEQFF

j_gene: TRBJ1-5
v_gene: TRBV27
CDR3aa: CASSWGTGGNQPQHF

j_gene: TRBJ2-7
v_gene: TRBV30
CDR3aa: CAWTSRLAKNEQYF

j_gene: TRBJ1-3
v_gene: TRBV6-5
CDR3aa: CASSYQGELGNTIYF

j_gene: TRBJ1-2
v_gene: TRBV27
CDR3aa: CASSLSVTANYGYTF

j_gene: TRBJ2-3
v_gene: TRBV10-3
CDR3aa: CAISVLAGLTDTQYF

j_gene: TRBJ2-1
v_gene: TRBV9
CDR3aa: CASSPPPGRSSYNEQFF

j_gene: TRBJ2-1
v_gene: TRBV2
CDR3aa: CASSGVGFGNEQFF

j_gene: TRBJ2-7
v_gene: TRBV7-9
CDR3aa: CASSSRDSSYEQYF

j_gene: TRBJ1-1
v_gene: TRBV18
CDR3aa: CASSREGSSTEAFF

j_gene: TRBJ2-7
v_gene: TRBV2
CDR3aa: CASLEGIEQYF

j_gene: TRBJ2-5
v_gene: TRBV5-6
CDR3aa: CASSLIGQGAQETQYF

j_gene: TRBJ1-1
v_gene: TRBV11-2
CDR3aa: CASSLGAGGNTEAFF

j_gene: TRBJ2-3
v_gene: TRBV14
CDR3aa: CASSQATERLSDTQYF

j_gene: TRBJ2-3
v_gene: TRBV10-2
CDR3aa: CASSRGSGTDTQYF